The sequence of this T cell receptor (beta chain) was determined in a study of shared clonotypes between healthy human individuals. Using immunoSEQ multiplex PCR, the repertoire was profiled, and TCRdb retains in-frame clones only, with some absent. The table has about 530,000 clones, nearly 80% seen once. Germline assignment: CDR1 GTSNPN and CDR2 SVGIG (reference sequence). This CDR3 contains 14 residues. The chain has TRBV30 and TRBJ2-5, with 8 bases that match TRBD2. With the DNA end fitting TRBJ2-7 better, the J assignment may be wrong. Sequencing used PBMCs. This sequence originates from a woman aged 40 to 50 in good health. Some clones in this sample may be carry-over from other donors' samples. Here the CDR3 DNA reads TGTGCCTGGAGTGACGGGAGGGCATGGTACGAGCAGTACTTC. This codes for CAWSDGRAWYEQYF.